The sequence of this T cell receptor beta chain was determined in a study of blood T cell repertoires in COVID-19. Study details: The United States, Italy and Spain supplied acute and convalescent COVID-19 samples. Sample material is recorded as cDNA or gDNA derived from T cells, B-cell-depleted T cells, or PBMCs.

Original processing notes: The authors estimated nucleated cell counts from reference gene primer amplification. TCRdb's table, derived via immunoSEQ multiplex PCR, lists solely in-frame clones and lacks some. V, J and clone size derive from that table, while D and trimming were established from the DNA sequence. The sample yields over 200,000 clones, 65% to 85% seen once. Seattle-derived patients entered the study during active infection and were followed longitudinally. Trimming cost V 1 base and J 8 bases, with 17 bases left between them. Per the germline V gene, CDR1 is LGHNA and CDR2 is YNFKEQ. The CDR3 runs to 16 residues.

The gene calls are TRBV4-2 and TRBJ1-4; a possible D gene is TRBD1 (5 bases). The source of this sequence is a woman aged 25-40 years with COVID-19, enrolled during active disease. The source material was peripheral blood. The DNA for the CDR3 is TGTGCCAGCAGCCAAGTAAGGGGAACTATGGGGGAAAAACTGTTTTTT. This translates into CASSQVRGTMGEKLFF.